The clone carrying this T cell receptor (beta chain) was seen only a few times. Its antigen is not identified. The data originate from a study of immune evolution from preneoplasia to lung adenocarcinoma. Study-level results: KRAS-mutant nodules had the highest T cell clonality. Normal lung had the highest top T cell clone frequencies.

The table came from immunoSEQ multiplex PCR; TCRdb's copy has only in-frame clones and leaves some out. The sample lists around 15,000 clones; 75% to 90% were seen once. Sequencing input: FFPE invasive lung adenocarcinoma tissue. This receptor was obtained from a person aged 70 to 80 with invasive lung adenocarcinoma.

The CDR3 region is CASSLGDANNEQFF. As DNA, the CDR3 is TGTGCCAGCAGCTTAGGAGACGCCAACAATGAGCAGTTCTTC. This rearrangement joins TRBV7-8 to TRBJ2-1; D is unclear. This CDR3 has 14 residues. V was pared by 1 base and J by 5 bases, with 9 bases between. Germline V lookup: CDR1 SGHVS, CDR2 FQNEAQ.